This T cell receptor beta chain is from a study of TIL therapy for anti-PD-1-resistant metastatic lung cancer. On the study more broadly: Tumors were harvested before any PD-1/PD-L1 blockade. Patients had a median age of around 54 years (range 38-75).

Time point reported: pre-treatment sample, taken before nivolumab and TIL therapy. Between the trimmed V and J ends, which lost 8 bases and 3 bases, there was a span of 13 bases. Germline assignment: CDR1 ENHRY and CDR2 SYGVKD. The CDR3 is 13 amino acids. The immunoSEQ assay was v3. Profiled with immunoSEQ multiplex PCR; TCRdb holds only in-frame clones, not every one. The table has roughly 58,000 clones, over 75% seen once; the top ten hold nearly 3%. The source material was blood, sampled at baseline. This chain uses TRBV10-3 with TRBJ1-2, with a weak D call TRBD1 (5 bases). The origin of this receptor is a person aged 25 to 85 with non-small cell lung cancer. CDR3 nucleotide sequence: TGTGCCATCCTCAGGGCCGGTGACTATGGCTACACCTTC. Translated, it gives CAILRAGDYGYTF.